This T cell receptor beta chain was sequenced in a study of T-cell reconstitution after alpha-beta-depleted transplantation in children. Study results and caveats: One year after transplant, T-cell counts and diversity came mostly from newly produced T cells. Recipient T cells and thymic progenitors that survived gave rise to the high TCRbeta diversity observed at day 60 in some patients.

V lost 8 bases and J lost 0, with 9 bases in between. The germline V gene has CDR1 SGHRS and CDR2 YFSETQ. This CDR3 has 13 amino acids. This clonotype came up many times. Antigen unknown. Molecular barcoding with unique molecular identifiers was used for the TCRbeta library. TCRdb ran MiXCR on the PCR reads and lists one entry per CDR3 protein. The repertoire holds a few hundred thousand distinct CDR3 sequences, with approximately 6.9% as singletons. This chain uses TRBV5-1 with TRBJ2-1; no reliable D call. The source is a boy aged 2 to 9 with acute lymphoblastic leukemia, due to receive a stem cell transplant. Sequencing used PBMCs, obtained before TCRalphabeta/CD19-depleted stem cell transplant. The CDR3, as DNA: TGCGCCAGTGCAAAGGGCTCCTACAATGAGCAGTTCTTC. As protein: CASAKGSYNEQFF.